This TCR beta chain is drawn from a study of beta chain features in type 1 diabetes. About this clone: Its specificity is not known.

The study reverse transcribed the entire isolated RNA, so it sequenced expressed TCRB transcripts. Repertoires were generated with immunoSEQ multiplex PCR, while TCRdb's copy carries only in-frame clones and drops some. The repertoire holds hundreds of thousands of clones, with 11% to 15% as singletons. The CDR3 loop spans 12 amino acids. With 5 bases removed from V and 14 bases from J, the gap between germline ends came to 17 bases. Germline V gene lookup returns CDR1 SGHRS and CDR2 YFSETQ. General study results and limits: Across all four CD4+ subsets, people with type 1 diabetes showed modestly shorter TCRB CDR3s.

This receptor was taken from a man aged 18 to 29 with type 1 diabetes. This chain links TRBV5-1 with TRBJ2-1, with D perhaps TRBD1 or TRBD2 (6 bases each). Sequencing was carried out using naive CD4+ T cells from blood. In DNA form, the CDR3 reads TGCGCCAGCAGTTCCGATCGGGGGCCGGAGTTCTTC. It yields the protein CASSSDRGPEFF. Based on the CDR3 plus reference TRBV5-1 and TRBJ2-1, the full variable domain is KAGVTQTPRYLIKTRGQQVTLSCSPISGHRSVSWYQQTPGQGLQFLFEYFSETQRNKGNFPGRFSGRQFSNSRSEMNVSTLELGDSALYLCASSSDRGPEFFGPGTRLTVL.